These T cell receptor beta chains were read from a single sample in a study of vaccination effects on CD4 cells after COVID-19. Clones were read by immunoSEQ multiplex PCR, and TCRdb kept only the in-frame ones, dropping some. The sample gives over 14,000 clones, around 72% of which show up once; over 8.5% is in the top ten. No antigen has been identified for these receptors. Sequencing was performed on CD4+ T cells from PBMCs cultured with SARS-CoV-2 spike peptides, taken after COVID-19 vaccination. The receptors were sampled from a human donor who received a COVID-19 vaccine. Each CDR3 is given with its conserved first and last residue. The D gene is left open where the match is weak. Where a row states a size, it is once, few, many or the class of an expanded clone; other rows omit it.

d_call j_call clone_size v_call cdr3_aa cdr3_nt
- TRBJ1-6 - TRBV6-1 CASSEALWTSPLHF TGTGCCAGCAGTGAAGCGCTATGGACTTCACCCCTCCACTTT
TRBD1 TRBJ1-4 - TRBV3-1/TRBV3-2 CASSLTGGGDEKLFF TGTGCCAGCAGCCTCACAGGGGGCGGGGATGAAAAACTGTTTTTT
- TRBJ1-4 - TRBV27 CASGRGPSNEKLFF TGTGCCAGCGGGCGGGGCCCGTCTAATGAAAAACTGTTTTTT
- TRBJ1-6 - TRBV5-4 CASSLVGRGGSYNSPLHF TGTGCCAGCAGCTTGGTGGGGCGCGGGGGTTCCTATAATTCACCCCTCCACTTT
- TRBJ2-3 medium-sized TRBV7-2 CASSFQIGHTDTQYF TGTGCCAGCAGCTTCCAGATAGGGCATACAGATACGCAGTATTTT
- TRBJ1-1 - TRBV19 CASRLVTGTANTEAFF TGTGCCAGTAGGCTCGTGACTGGGACGGCGAACACTGAAGCTTTCTTT
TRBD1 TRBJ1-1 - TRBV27 CASSRLTGVRAVMNTEAFF TGTGCCAGCAGCAGATTGACAGGGGTCCGAGCAGTAATGAACACTGAAGCTTTCTTT
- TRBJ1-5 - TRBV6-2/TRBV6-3 CASSYSLGKGSNQPQHF TGTGCCAGCAGTTACAGTCTCGGGAAGGGGAGCAATCAGCCCCAGCATTTT
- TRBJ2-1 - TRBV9 CASSVAGAYNEQFF TGTGCCAGCAGCGTAGCGGGGGCCTACAATGAGCAGTTCTTC
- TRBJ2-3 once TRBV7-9 CASSLVSRTDTQYF TGTGCCAGCAGCTTAGTGTCTAGGACTGATACGCAGTATTTT
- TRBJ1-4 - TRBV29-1 CSVEGGGAGKLFF TGCAGCGTTGAGGGAGGGGGAGCGGGAAAACTGTTTTTT
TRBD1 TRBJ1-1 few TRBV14 CASRGTRGKGTEAFF TGTGCCAGCAGGGGAACCAGGGGGAAGGGGACTGAAGCTTTCTTT
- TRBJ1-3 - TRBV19 CASSQAGAYGNTIYF TGTGCCAGTAGTCAGGCCGGGGCTTATGGAAACACCATATATTTT
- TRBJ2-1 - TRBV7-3 CASSSPPDEQFF TGTGCCAGCAGCTCCCCTCCCGATGAGCAGTTCTTC
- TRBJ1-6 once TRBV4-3 CASSLSKVGNSPLHF TGCGCCAGCAGCCTCTCCAAGGTAGGGAATTCACCCCTCCACTTT
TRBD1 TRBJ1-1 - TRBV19 CASSGTGGSWNTEAFF TGTGCCAGTAGTGGGACAGGGGGCAGCTGGAACACTGAAGCTTTCTTT
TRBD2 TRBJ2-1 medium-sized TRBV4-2 CASSQDISGIERQFF TGTGCCAGCAGCCAAGATATTAGCGGGATAGAGCGACAGTTCTTC
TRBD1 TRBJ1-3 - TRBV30 CAWTMDRGNTIYF TGTGCCTGGACCATGGACAGGGGAAACACCATATATTTT
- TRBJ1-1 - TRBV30 CAWSHAGTEAFF TGTGCCTGGAGCCATGCGGGCACTGAAGCTTTCTTT
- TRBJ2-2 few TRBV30 CAWSSGQPKGTGELFF TGTGCCTGGAGCAGCGGACAGCCCAAGGGCACCGGGGAGCTGTTTTTT
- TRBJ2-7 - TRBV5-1 CASSMTGLSYEQYF TGCGCCAGCAGCATGACAGGTCTGAGCTACGAGCAGTACTTC
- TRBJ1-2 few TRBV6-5 CASTTAGAGYTF TGTGCCAGCACGACCGCCGGGGCTGGCTACACCTTC
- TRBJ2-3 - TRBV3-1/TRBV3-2 CASSQQTISTDTQYF TGTGCCAGCAGCCAACAAACTATTAGCACAGATACGCAGTATTTT
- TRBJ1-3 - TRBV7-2 CASSLEVSGNTIYF TGTGCCAGCAGCTTAGAGGTCTCTGGAAACACCATATATTTT
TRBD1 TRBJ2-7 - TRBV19 CASRTGTSNVWEQYF TGTGCCAGTAGGACAGGGACGAGCAACGTCTGGGAGCAGTACTTC
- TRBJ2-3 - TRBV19 CASGPDWDTQYF TGTGCCAGTGGCCCGGATTGGGATACGCAGTATTTT
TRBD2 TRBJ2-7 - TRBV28 CASSDRLAGFSSYEQYF TGTGCCAGCAGCGACCGACTAGCGGGTTTCTCCTCCTACGAGCAGTACTTC
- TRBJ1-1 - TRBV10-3 CAIRPDRNTEAFF TGTGCCATCAGGCCCGACAGGAACACTGAAGCTTTCTTT
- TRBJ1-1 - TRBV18 CASSPLGDSEAFF TGTGCCAGCTCACCACTGGGGGATAGTGAAGCTTTCTTT
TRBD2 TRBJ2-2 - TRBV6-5 CASRGLAGGTGELFF TGTGCCAGCAGGGGACTAGCGGGGGGCACCGGGGAGCTGTTTTTT
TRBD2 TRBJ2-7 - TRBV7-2 CASSEREKVYEQYF TGTGCCAGCAGCGAGCGGGAGAAGGTCTACGAGCAGTACTTC
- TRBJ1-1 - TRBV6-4 CASSDSPEDTEAFF TGTGCCAGCAGTGACTCCCCTGAGGACACTGAAGCTTTCTTT
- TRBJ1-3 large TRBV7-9 CASSARDGVGNTIYF TGTGCCAGCAGCGCCCGAGATGGGGTCGGAAACACCATATATTTT
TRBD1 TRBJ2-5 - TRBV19 CASSIAGGEETQYF TGTGCCAGTAGTATAGCAGGGGGTGAAGAGACCCAGTACTTC
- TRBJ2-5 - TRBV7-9 CASSLETQYF TGTGCCAGCAGCCTGGAGACCCAGTACTTC
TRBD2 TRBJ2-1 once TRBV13 CASSLGGLAAPNEQFF TGTGCCAGCAGCTTAGGGGGCCTAGCGGCCCCCAATGAGCAGTTCTTC
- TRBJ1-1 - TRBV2 CASSRDMGGTEAFF TGTGCCAGCAGCCGGGACATGGGGGGCACTGAAGCTTTCTTT
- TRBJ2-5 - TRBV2 CASSEAPETQYF TGTGCCAGCAGTGAAGCCCCTGAGACCCAGTACTTC
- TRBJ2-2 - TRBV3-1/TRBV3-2 CASSQGGYTGELFF TGTGCCAGCAGCCAGGGGGGCTACACCGGGGAGCTGTTTTTT
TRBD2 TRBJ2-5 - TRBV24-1 CATSDGTSGAETQYF TGTGCCACCAGTGACGGGACTAGCGGGGCTGAGACCCAGTACTTC
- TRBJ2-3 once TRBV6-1 CASSEVPPPDTQYF TGTGCCAGCAGTGAAGTGCCTCCTCCGGATACGCAGTATTTT
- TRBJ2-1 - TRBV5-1 CASSVGGTTYNEQFF TGCGCCAGCAGCGTGGGGGGAACTACCTACAATGAGCAGTTCTTC
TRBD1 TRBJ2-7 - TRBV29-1 CSVRTGSSEQYF TGCAGCGTAAGGACAGGGAGTTCCGAGCAGTACTTC
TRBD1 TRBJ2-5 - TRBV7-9 CASSWWTGFHETQYF TGTGCCAGCAGCTGGTGGACAGGGTTCCATGAGACCCAGTACTTC
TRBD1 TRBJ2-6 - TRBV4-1 CASSQGPGQFSSGANVLTF TGCGCCAGCAGCCAGGGCCCGGGACAGTTCTCCTCTGGGGCCAACGTCCTGACTTTC
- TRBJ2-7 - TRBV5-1 CASSLIAEVSYEQYF TGCGCCAGCAGCTTGATCGCGGAGGTCTCCTACGAGCAGTACTTC
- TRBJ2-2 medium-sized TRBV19 CASSTGRGFWSANTGELFF TGTGCCAGTAGTACGGGGCGGGGTTTTTGGTCGGCGAACACCGGGGAGCTGTTTTTT
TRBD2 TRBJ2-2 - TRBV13 CASSLLAGGNTGELFF TGTGCCAGCAGCTTACTAGCGGGGGGTAACACCGGGGAGCTGTTTTTT
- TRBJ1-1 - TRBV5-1 CASSLGFTGYNTEAFF TGCGCCAGCAGCTTGGGATTTACAGGATATAACACTGAAGCTTTCTTT
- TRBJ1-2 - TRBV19 CASSRRQDPYGYTF TGTGCCAGTAGTCGACGACAGGATCCCTATGGCTACACCTTC
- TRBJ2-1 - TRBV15 CATSRQFTYNEQFF TGTGCCACCAGCCGGCAGTTTACCTACAATGAGCAGTTCTTC
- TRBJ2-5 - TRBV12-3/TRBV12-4 CASSPRETQYF TGTGCCAGCAGCCCAAGGGAGACCCAGTACTTC
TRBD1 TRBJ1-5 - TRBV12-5 CASGRTGDQPQHF TGTGCTAGTGGACGGACAGGGGATCAGCCCCAGCATTTT
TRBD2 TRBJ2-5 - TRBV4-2 CASSLSQAGAETQYF TGTGCCAGCAGCCTTTCCCAAGCGGGAGCGGAGACCCAGTACTTC
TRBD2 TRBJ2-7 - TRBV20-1 CSASRLAGGEQYF TGCAGTGCTAGTAGACTAGCGGGAGGCGAGCAGTACTTC
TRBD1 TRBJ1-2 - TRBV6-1 CASSEAPGGPGYTF TGTGCCAGCAGTGAAGCCCCAGGGGGCCCGGGCTACACCTTC
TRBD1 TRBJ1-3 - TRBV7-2 CASSRTGSGNTIYF TGTGCCAGCAGCCGGACAGGCTCTGGAAACACCATATATTTT
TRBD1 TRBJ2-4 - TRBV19 CASSIPTGTKNIQYF TGTGCCAGTAGTATTCCGACAGGGACCAAAAACATTCAGTACTTC
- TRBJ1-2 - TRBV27 CASSPRAQNENYGYTF TGTGCCAGCAGCCCCCGGGCACAGAATGAGAACTATGGCTACACCTTC
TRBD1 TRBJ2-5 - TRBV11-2 CASSPGTGRQETQYF TGTGCCAGCAGCCCGGGGACAGGCCGACAAGAGACCCAGTACTTC